This paragraph covers one TCR beta chain sequence. TCRdb's copy holds only in-frame clones and misses some; the assay was immunoSEQ multiplex PCR. The top ten clones hold about 0.79% of a sample with 200,000 to 250,000 clones, about 90% of them seen once. In germline, CDR1 is SGHNT, CDR2 YYREEE (reference sequence). The CDR3 sequence is 14 residues long. V trimming: 4 bases; J trimming: 4 bases; junction bases outside the gene matches: 6. Seattle researchers signed up patients amid active infection and tracked them longitudinally. The entry originates in a study of blood T cell repertoires in COVID-19. Overall study context: PBMCs, B-cell-depleted T cells, or T cells were the source of the cDNA or gDNA that made up the material.

The specimen sequenced was peripheral blood. J is TRBJ1-2 and V is TRBV5-4, with TRBD1 identical over 8 bases. This TCR was sampled from a man younger than 45 with COVID-19, enrolled during active disease. Written as DNA, the CDR3 is TGTGCCAGCAGCGCATCAGGGGGCGCCTATGGCTACACCTTC. Amino acids: CASSASGGAYGYTF.